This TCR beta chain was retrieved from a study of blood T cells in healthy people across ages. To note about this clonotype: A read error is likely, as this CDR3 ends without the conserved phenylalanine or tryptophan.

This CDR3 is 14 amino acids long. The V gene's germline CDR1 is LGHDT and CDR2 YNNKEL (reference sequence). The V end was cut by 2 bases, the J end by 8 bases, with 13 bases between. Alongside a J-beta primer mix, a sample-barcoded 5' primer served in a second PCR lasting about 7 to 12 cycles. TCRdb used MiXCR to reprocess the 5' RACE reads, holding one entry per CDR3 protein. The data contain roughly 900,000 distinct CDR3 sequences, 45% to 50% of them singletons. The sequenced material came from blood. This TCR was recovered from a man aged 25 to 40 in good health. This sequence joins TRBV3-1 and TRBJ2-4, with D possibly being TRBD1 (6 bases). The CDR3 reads CASSQRGKADIQYL. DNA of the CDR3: TGTGCCAGCAGCCAAAGGGGGAAGGCGGACATTCAGTACTTA.